The 19 T cell receptor beta chains given below trace back to one sample, sequenced in a study of shared clonotypes between healthy human individuals. Profiled with immunoSEQ multiplex PCR; TCRdb holds only in-frame clones, not every one. The sample lists approximately 2.4 million clones, approximately 94% seen once, with around 0.13% in the top ten. The sequenced sample was naive CD4+ T cells sorted from blood. The subset is: CD45RA+ positively selected. These receptors all stem from a man between 18 and 35 years old in good health.

The rearrangement joins TRBV19 to TRBJ1-2; D is perhaps TRBD1 (5 bases). Germline CDR1 and CDR2: LNHDA and SQIVND (reference sequence). The V and J ends lost 6 bases and 6 bases respectively, with 14 bases between them. The CDR3 consists of 13 residues. The CDR3 nucleotides are TGTGCCAGTAGCCATCTCAGGGAGAATGGCTACACCTTC. Amino acid sequence: CASSHLRENGYTF.

Comments on this clone: The same CDR3 can be traced to other DNA sequences in this sample. The genes are TRBV6-5 and TRBJ2-7; 11 nucleotides match TRBD1. V shed 0 bases and J 7 bases; nucleotides not matched to a gene: 5. CDR3 length: 15 residues. Germline CDR1 MNHEY, CDR2 SVGAGI. The CDR3: CASSYSGQGVWEQYF. In DNA form, the CDR3 reads TGTGCCAGCAGTTACTCGGGACAGGGGGTGTGGGAGCAGTACTTC.

The chain combines TRBV7-9 with TRBJ2-2, with D maybe TRBD2 (6 bases). This CDR3 is built from 14 residues. Germline V gives CDR1 SEHNR, CDR2 FQNEAQ (reference sequence). The germline V and J ends were trimmed by 0 bases and 6 bases, with 8 bases remaining between them. The CDR3 protein is CASSLARDAGELFF. CDR3 DNA: TGTGCCAGCAGCTTAGCGCGGGATGCCGGGGAGCTGTTTTTT.

About this clone: This sample also contains other DNA sequences that code for the same CDR3. The chain recombines TRBV25-1 with TRBJ1-4; tentatively, D is TRBD1 (5 bases). V dropped 7 bases and J dropped 8 bases, with 11 bases sitting between them. Per germline, CDR1 MGHDK and CDR2 SYGVNS. This CDR3 comprises 12 residues. The chain's CDR3 is CASTPGGEKLFF. CDR3 bases: TGTGCCAGCACTCCGGGGGGAGAAAAACTGTTTTTT.

This clone showed up just a few times. V and J are TRBV2 and TRBJ1-1; D not certain. The CDR3 runs to 12 residues. The germline gives CDR1 SNHLY, CDR2 FYNNEI. V was trimmed by 1 base and J by 10 bases, leaving 10 bases between them. CDR3 region: CASSEERAIAFF. The DNA of the CDR3 is TGTGCCAGCAGTGAAGAGCGGGCGATAGCTTTCTTT.

V usage is TRBV28 and J usage is TRBJ2-7, with a tentative D call TRBD2 (5 bases). V lost 7 bases and J lost 2, with 12 bases in between. CDR3 length equals 13 residues. CDR1 and CDR2 (germline): MDHEN, SYDVKM. DNA for the CDR3: TGTGCCAGCACTTTGGACTGGCCCTACGAGCAGTACTTC. It codes for CASTLDWPYEQYF. The full variable domain, its missing parts supplied by reference TRBV28 and TRBJ2-7, is DVKVTQSSRYLVKRTGEKVFLECVQDMDHENMFWYRQDPGLGLRLIYFSYDVKMKEKGDIPEGYSVSREKKERFSLILESASTNQTSMYLCASTLDWPYEQYFGPGTRLTVT.

The chain couples TRBV30 to TRBJ2-4; unclear D gene. The germline CDR1 and CDR2 sequences are GTSNPN and SVGIG (reference sequence). This CDR3 spans 11 amino acids. V dropped 3 bases and J dropped 9 bases, with 9 bases sitting between them. In DNA, the CDR3 is TGTGCCTGGAGCCCCGGGCCCATTCAGTACTTC. Protein product: CAWSPGPIQYF.

This rearrangement joins TRBV30 to TRBJ1-1, with TRBD1 identical over 9 bases. Germline V gene data show CDR1 as GTSNPN and CDR2 as SVGIG (reference sequence). Trimming removed 5 bases from V and 7 bases from J; junction bases left unmatched: 14. The CDR3 has 15 amino acids. CDR3 coding DNA: TGTGCCTGGGGGATCGGAACCGGGACAGGGCGTGAAGCTTTCTTT. Translation gives CAWGIGTGTGREAFF.

The sample holds one count of this clone. V is TRBV2 and J is TRBJ2-2, with D possibly TRBD2 on 6 matching bases. CDR3 length: 15 residues. V lost 7 bases and J lost 2, with 14 bases in between. The germline gives CDR1 SNHLY, CDR2 FYNNEI. The CDR3 bases are TGTGCCAGCATGAGGGGTAGCGGAAACACCGGGGAGCTGTTTTTT. This codes for CASMRGSGNTGELFF.

The chain carries TRBV7-2 and TRBJ2-7; 9 bases align to TRBD1. The CDR3 is 14 residues long. In germline, CDR1 is SGHTA, CDR2 FQGNSA. Trimming took 7 bases from V and 2 from J; bases not matched to a gene: 6. The CDR3 DNA reads as TGTGCCAGCAATCCCGGGACAGGGCCCTACGAGCAGTACTTC. Its protein product is CASNPGTGPYEQYF. Complete variable domain (other parts from reference TRBV7-2 and TRBJ2-7): GAGVSQSPSNKVTEKGKDVELRCDPISGHTALYWYRQSLGQGLEFLIYFQGNSAPDKSGLPSDRFSAERTGGSVSTLTIQRTQQEDSAVYLCASNPGTGPYEQYFGPGTRLTVT.

The V and J genes are TRBV6-4 and TRBJ2-5; maybe TRBD2 (6 bases). Germline V gene lookup returns CDR1 MRHNA and CDR2 SNTAGT. Trimming removed 6 bases from V and 1 base from J, with 18 bases in between. This CDR3 region has 16 residues. The CDR3 loop is CASSSFLLALQETQYF. CDR3 coding DNA: TGTGCCAGCAGCTCCTTTCTCCTAGCGCTCCAAGAGACCCAGTACTTC.

The rearrangement uses TRBV7-9 and TRBJ2-1; 7 nucleotides agree with TRBD2. Germline V gene lookup returns CDR1 SEHNR and CDR2 FQNEAQ (reference sequence). The CDR3 spans 16 residues. V dropped 0 bases and J dropped 10; count of bases not matched to a gene: 12. The chain's CDR3 is CASSLAGGSPGNEQFF. CDR3 sequence (DNA): TGTGCCAGCAGCTTAGCGGGAGGGTCCCCGGGTAACGAGCAGTTCTTC.

The chain joins TRBV7-2 to TRBJ2-7; no firm D call. The germline V and J ends were trimmed by 1 base and 3 bases, with 13 bases remaining between them. The CDR3 extends over 15 amino acids. Germline loops: CDR1 SGHTA, CDR2 FQGNSA. The CDR3 here is CASSLEYFGNYEQYF. CDR3 nucleotides: TGTGCCAGCAGCTTAGAATATTTCGGCAACTACGAGCAGTACTTC.

The DNA for the CDR3 is TGTGCCAGCAGCCCGTATGGGGCTAACACTGAAGCTTTCTTT. Its translation is CASSPYGANTEAFF. V gene TRBV5-4 combines with J gene TRBJ1-1; a possible D gene is TRBD1 (5 bases). This CDR3 is 14 amino acids long. Trimming pared 4 bases from V and 2 bases from J, leaving 12 bases between. The V gene's germline CDR1 is SGHNT and CDR2 YYREEE (reference sequence).

The gene calls are TRBV30 and TRBJ2-3; a weak D match, TRBD1 (5 bases). The CDR3 loop spans 16 amino acids. Germline V gene sequence: CDR1 GTSNPN, CDR2 SVGIG (reference sequence). Trimming left V 4 bases short and J 0 bases short, with 17 bases between. The CDR3 loop is CAWNRRQTPSTDTQYF. The DNA of the CDR3 is TGTGCCTGGAACCGCCGACAGACCCCTAGCACAGATACGCAGTATTTT.

The CDR3 DNA reads as TGTGCCAGCAGTTACTTAGACACATCTGGCTACACCTTC. Translation: CASSYLDTSGYTF. The J gene is TRBJ1-2, the V gene TRBV6-5; D gene uncertain. CDR3 length: 13 residues. The germline CDR1 and CDR2 sequences are MNHEY and SVGAGI. Trimming took 1 base from V and 7 from J, leaving 10 bases between them.

This clone was observed once. The chain is built from TRBV4-1 and TRBJ2-7, with D perhaps given as TRBD1 or TRBD2 (5 bases each). Germline V gene lookup returns CDR1 MGHRA and CDR2 YSYEKL. Trimming cost V 4 bases and J 3 bases, with 16 bases left between them. The CDR3 totals 15 residues. The CDR3 DNA is TGCGCCAGCAGCCGTTCCTTAGGGGACCTCTACGAGCAGTACTTC. It translates to CASSRSLGDLYEQYF.

The chain recombines TRBV30 with TRBJ1-4; 9 bases are shared with TRBD1. This CDR3 region has 15 residues. V lost 0 bases, J lost 12 bases, and 11 bases stayed unmatched. Germline CDR1 reads GTSNPN; CDR2 reads SVGIG (reference sequence). The CDR3 nucleotides are TGTGCCTGGAGTGTACCCGGGACAGGGAGAACGGAACTGTTTTTT. Its protein is CAWSVPGTGRTELFF.

This chain connects TRBV2 to TRBJ2-5, with D possibly being TRBD2 (7 bases). Germline values: CDR1 SNHLY, CDR2 FYNNEI. CDR3 length: 13 residues. The V and J ends lost 9 bases and 4 bases respectively, with 15 bases between them. CDR3 sequence reads: CASQGGALETQYF. The DNA of the CDR3 is TGTGCCAGTCAAGGGGGGGCCCTAGAGACCCAGTACTTC.